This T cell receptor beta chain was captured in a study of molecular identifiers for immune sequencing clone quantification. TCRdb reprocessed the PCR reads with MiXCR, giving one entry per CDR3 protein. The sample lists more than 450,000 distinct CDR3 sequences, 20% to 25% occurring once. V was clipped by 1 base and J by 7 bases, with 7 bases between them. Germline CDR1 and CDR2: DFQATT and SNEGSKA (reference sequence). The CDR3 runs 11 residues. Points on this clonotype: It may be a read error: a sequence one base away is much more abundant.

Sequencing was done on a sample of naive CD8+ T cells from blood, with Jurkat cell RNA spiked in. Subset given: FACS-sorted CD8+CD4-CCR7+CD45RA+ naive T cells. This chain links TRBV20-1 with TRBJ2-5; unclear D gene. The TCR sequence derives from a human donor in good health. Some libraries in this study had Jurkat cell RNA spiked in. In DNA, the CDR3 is TGCAGTGCTAGAGCGGCCGCGACCCAGTACTTC. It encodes CSARAAATQYF.